This T cell receptor (beta chain) was recorded in a study of T cell repertoires in cytomegalovirus infection. Study-wide results and limits: People with CMV and the relevant HLA were identified by cumulative public TCR beta family frequency. Predominance within the ex vivo response was attributable to HLA-C-restricted CMV-specific TCR beta clonotypes.

TCRdb re-analysed the reads in MiXCR, keeping a single row per CDR3 protein. The table shows 300,000 to 450,000 distinct CDR3 sequences, with roughly 18% occurring only once. At least ten counts were recorded for this clonotype. The antigen remains unidentified. This receptor was taken from a human donor in good health (CMV status not recorded). Some clones in this sample may be carry-over from other donors' samples. The sequencing sample was made of PBMCs.

CDR3 amino acids: CASSLLRYDSRVFGYTF. CDR3 bases: TGTGCCAGCAGTTTATTACGATATGACTCCAGGGTCTTCGGCTACACCTTC. This chain links TRBV28 with TRBJ1-2, with D perhaps matching TRBD1 (5 bases). This CDR3 is 17 amino acids long. Germline CDR1 reads MDHEN; CDR2 reads SYDVKM. The germline V and J ends were trimmed by 1 base and 8 bases, with 23 bases remaining between them.